This T cell receptor beta chain was recorded in a study of blood T cell repertoires in COVID-19. Study at large: Specimens from acute and convalescent COVID-19 originated in the United States, Italy and Spain. Sources were T cells, B-cell-depleted T cells, or PBMCs; the material itself was cDNA or gDNA.

The CDR3 runs 13 residues. Germline V gene lookup returns CDR1 KGHDR and CDR2 SFDVKD. Seattle researchers signed up patients amid active infection and tracked them longitudinally. Sequenced by immunoSEQ multiplex PCR; TCRdb stores in-frame clones only, minus some. Of 200,000 to 250,000 clones in the sample, around 80% were seen once. In the case of this clone: A junction boundary mismatches the germline segment, possibly from a read error.

The source of this sequence is a woman younger than 45 with COVID-19, enrolled during active disease. The chain is built from TRBV24-1 and TRBJ2-7, with TRBD1 as a possible D gene (5 bases). The sample comprised peripheral blood. The CDR3 DNA reads as TGTGCCACAAGTGCCCCAGGGTCCTACGAGCAGTACTTC. Residues: CATSAPGSYEQYF.